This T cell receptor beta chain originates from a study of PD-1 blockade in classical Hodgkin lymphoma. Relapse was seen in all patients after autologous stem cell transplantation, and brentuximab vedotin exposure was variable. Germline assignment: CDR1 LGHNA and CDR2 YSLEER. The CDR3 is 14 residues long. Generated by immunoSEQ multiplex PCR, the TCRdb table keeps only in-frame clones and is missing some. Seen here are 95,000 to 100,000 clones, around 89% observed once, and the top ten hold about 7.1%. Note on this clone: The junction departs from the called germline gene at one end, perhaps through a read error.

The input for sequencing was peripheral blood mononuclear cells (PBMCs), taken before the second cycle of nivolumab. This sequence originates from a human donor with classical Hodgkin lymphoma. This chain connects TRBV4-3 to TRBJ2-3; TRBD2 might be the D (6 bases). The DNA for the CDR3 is TGCGCCGGCAGCCAAGGAACTAGCAGGGATACGCAGTATTTT. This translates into CAGSQGTSRDTQYF.